A single sample is the source of the 16 T cell receptor beta chains below, sequenced in a study of T cell repertoires in cytomegalovirus infection (dated by TCRdb to the late 2010s). Antigens of these TCRs are unknown. TCRdb records Illumina HiSeq 1500 as the sequencer. TCRdb reran the public reads through fastp at Q25 and MiXCR, keeping productive beta chains. Identical CDR3 protein sequences are pooled into one entry, listed with their most common genes and DNA. Recorded for this sample are fewer than 1,000,000 distinct CDR3 sequences; approximately 31% of them occurred a single time. The biggest ten clones account for around an eighth of the sample. The meaning of the sample's treatment or condition label: in vitro stimulation with specific CMV peptide epitopes to enrich CMV-specific T cells. The sequenced sample was cultured CD8+ T cells from PBMCs, obtained from culture after CMV antigen stimulation. These receptors were taken from a human donor in good health (CMV status not recorded). Some clones in this sample may be carry-over from other donors' samples.

This clonotype was seen many times. The V gene is TRBV6-2 or TRBV6-3, the J gene TRBJ2-7; D ambiguous. Deletions cut 4 bases from V and 4 bases from J, with 5 bases between. Per the germline V gene, CDR1 is MNHEY and CDR2 is SVGEGT. The length of the CDR3 is 11 residues. CDR3 amino acids: CASSWGYEQYV. The CDR3 nucleotides read TGTGCCAGCAGTTGGGGTTACGAGCAGTACGTC.

This clonotype turned up a few times. This chain links TRBV6-6 with TRBJ2-7, with a possible D match to TRBD1 (5 bases). The CDR3 is 14 residues long. In germline, CDR1 is MNHNY, CDR2 SVGAGI (reference sequence). Trimming took 5 bases from V and 0 from J, leaving 11 bases between them. CDR3 nucleotides: TGTGCCAGCAGTCATACGACAGACTCCTACGAGCAGTACGTC. It encodes CASSHTTDSYEQYV.

CDR3 sequence (DNA): TGTGCCACAGGAGCTAGCGGGGGGGCGGATGAGCAGTTCTTC. This gives the protein CATGASGGADEQFF. V and J are TRBV6-2 or TRBV6-3 and TRBJ2-1, with 12 bases fitting TRBD2. V shed 10 bases, J shed 8 bases, and the junction held 9 bases outside the gene matches. The CDR3 sequence is 14 residues long. In germline, CDR1 is MNHEY, CDR2 SVGEGT.

The chain links TRBV7-8 to TRBJ2-7; 7 positions match TRBD1. Germline-derived CDR1 and CDR2 are SGHVS and FQNEAQ. J gave up 0 bases and V 1 base, and 12 bases lay outside the gene matches. CDR3 length: 18 residues. The CDR3: CASSLVFGDSPSSYEQYV. CDR3 sequence (DNA): TGTGCCAGCAGCTTAGTCTTTGGGGACAGTCCTAGCTCCTACGAGCAGTACGTC.

The sample holds many counts of this clonotype. V usage is TRBV7-2 and J usage is TRBJ2-1; D is perhaps TRBD1 (5 bases). The CDR3 is 15 amino acids. The V and J ends lost 5 bases and 0 bases respectively, with 11 bases between them. The germline CDR1 and CDR2 sequences are SGHTA and FQGNSA. CDR3 residues: CASSPAGFSYNEQFF. For the CDR3, the DNA is TGTGCCAGCAGCCCGGCAGGGTTCTCCTACAATGAGCAGTTCTTC.

At least ten counts were recorded for this clonotype. V gene TRBV7-9 combines with J gene TRBJ2-5; TRBD1 matches at 8 bases. The CDR3 has 16 amino acids. J lost 5 bases, V lost 6 bases, and 14 bases had no gene match. The germline V gene encodes CDR1 SEHNR and CDR2 FQNEAQ (reference sequence). The CDR3 region is CASSSDRQGLGETQYF. In DNA, the CDR3 is TGTGCCAGCAGTTCAGACCGACAGGGGCTGGGGGAGACCCAGTACTTC.

This clonotype was detected only a few times. The chain is built from TRBV9 and TRBJ1-2; weak D call: TRBD1 (5 bases). The V end lost 4 bases, the J end lost 3 bases, and 10 bases lay between the germline ends. Germline V gene sequence: CDR1 SGDLS, CDR2 YYNGEE. The CDR3 spans 13 residues. In DNA form, the CDR3 reads TGTGCCAGCAGCAACCGGGACGACTATGGCTACACCTTC. Translation gives CASSNRDDYGYTF.

A few counts support this clonotype. In nucleotides, the CDR3 is TGTGCCAGCAGCTTAGGACCCTACCCCTACGAGCAGTACGTC. Protein sequence: CASSLGPYPYEQYV. The chain joins TRBV7-4 to TRBJ2-7; D gene uncertain. V was trimmed by 1 base and J by 2 bases, leaving 9 bases between them. Germline CDR1 reads SGHVT; CDR2 reads SQSDAQ. This CDR3 is built from 14 residues.

The V call is TRBV6-1, the J call TRBJ2-3; tentatively, D is TRBD2 (5 bases). The CDR3 consists of 13 residues. Trimming left V 7 bases short and J 3 bases short, with 11 bases between. Germline CDR1 and CDR2: MNHNS and SASEGT. The CDR3 region is CASTVGETDTQYF. The CDR3, as DNA: TGTGCCAGCACGGTGGGAGAAACAGATACGCAGTATTTT.

The chain uses TRBV27 and TRBJ1-1; D remains unclear. V lost 5 bases and J lost 6, with 16 bases in between. Germline CDR1 reads MNHEY; CDR2 reads SMNVEV (reference sequence). CDR3 size: 14 residues. In DNA form, the CDR3 reads TGTGCCAGCAGTCCTACCCTAGACGGGCCTGAAGCTTTCTTT. Protein sequence: CASSPTLDGPEAFF.

The rearrangement uses TRBV19 and TRBJ2-7, with TRBD1 as a possible D gene (5 bases). V lost 4 bases and J 0 bases, leaving 13 bases between the germline ends. Per the germline V gene, CDR1 is LNHDA and CDR2 is SQIVND (reference sequence). The CDR3 runs to 15 residues. This CDR3 reads CASSTFDSNSYEQYF. CDR3 sequence (DNA): TGTGCCAGTAGTACCTTCGACAGCAACTCCTACGAGCAGTACTTC.

This CDR3 is CASSYVRGDRYTDTQYF. CDR3 nucleotide sequence: TGTGCCAGCAGTTACGTACGGGGGGACAGGTACACAGATACGCAGTATTTT. The chain employs TRBV6-5 and TRBJ2-3; possible D gene TRBD1, 8 bases. CDR3 length: 17 amino acids. Germline lookup yields CDR1 MNHEY and CDR2 SVGAGI. V was cut by 2 bases and J by 2 bases, with 17 bases left in between.

V usage is TRBV2 and J usage is TRBJ2-1; perhaps TRBD2 as D (5 bases). The germline CDR1 and CDR2 sequences are SNHLY and FYNNEI. CDR3 length: 12 residues. The V end lost 4 bases, the J end lost 9 bases, and 10 bases lay between the germline ends. CDR3 amino acids: CASSGGRSEQFF. CDR3 bases: TGTGCCAGCAGTGGCGGGCGCAGTGAGCAGTTCTTC.

V usage is TRBV7-6 and J usage is TRBJ2-1; 14 positions match TRBD2. V was clipped by 4 bases and J by 1 base; unmatched bases: 6. CDR3 length: 18 amino acids. The germline CDR1 and CDR2 sequences are SGHVS and FNYEAQ. The CDR3 loop is CASSYGLAGGPSYNEQFF. DNA of the CDR3: TGTGCCAGCAGCTACGGACTAGCGGGGGGCCCTTCCTACAATGAGCAGTTCTTC.

This chain links TRBV6-1 with TRBJ2-5; 11 bases map to TRBD2. The junction had 12 bases not matched to a gene; V was cut back by 7 bases and J by 5 bases. In germline, CDR1 is MNHNS, CDR2 SASEGT. The CDR3 totals 16 residues. The CDR3 loop reads CASKRASGGIRETQYF. DNA for the CDR3: TGTGCCAGCAAAAGGGCTAGCGGGGGGATACGGGAGACCCAGTACTTC.

This clonotype has more than one count but fewer than ten. V usage is TRBV11-3 and J usage is TRBJ2-3, with 9 bases that match TRBD2. In germline, CDR1 is SGHNT, CDR2 YENEEA. Losses at the gene ends were 0 bases for V and 6 bases for J; bases not matched to a gene: 7. The CDR3 is 16 residues long. CDR3 DNA: TGTGCCAGCAGCTTAGATCGGGGCGGGGGGGCGGATACGCAGTATTTT. Protein sequence: CASSLDRGGGADTQYF.